The entry below gives a single TCR beta chain sequence along with its context. The clone's antigen remains unknown. No per-base quality is available; no much larger clone lies one base away. The data were obtained in a study of control samples from healthy donors and cancer patients (dated by TCRdb to the early 2020s). Including cysteine and phenylalanine, the CDR3 has 12 amino acids. Just CDR3 DNA is preserved here, 36 bases in frame from base 1. Between the V and J ends, shortened by 0 bases and 8 bases respectively, the junction contains 5 bases. Receptors were amplified or captured by the immunoSEQ multiplex PCR assay. In its TCRdb copy, this immuneACCESS table keeps in-frame sequences only and misses some clones. Where compared with another copy, unresolved V genes explain less than half of these, and the others have no known cause. Here the sample has about 130,000 clones; about 90% occur a single time. The ten top clones hold 2.1% of the sample.

The receptor comes from a woman in her forties or fifties in good health. Sequences were obtained from blood. The V gene is TRBV12-3 or TRBV12-4 and the J gene is TRBJ1-5, with the D gene uncertain. At the DNA level, the sequence is TGTGCCAGCAGTTTAGCGCGGGAGCCCCAGCATTTT. It is translated as CASSLAREPQHF.